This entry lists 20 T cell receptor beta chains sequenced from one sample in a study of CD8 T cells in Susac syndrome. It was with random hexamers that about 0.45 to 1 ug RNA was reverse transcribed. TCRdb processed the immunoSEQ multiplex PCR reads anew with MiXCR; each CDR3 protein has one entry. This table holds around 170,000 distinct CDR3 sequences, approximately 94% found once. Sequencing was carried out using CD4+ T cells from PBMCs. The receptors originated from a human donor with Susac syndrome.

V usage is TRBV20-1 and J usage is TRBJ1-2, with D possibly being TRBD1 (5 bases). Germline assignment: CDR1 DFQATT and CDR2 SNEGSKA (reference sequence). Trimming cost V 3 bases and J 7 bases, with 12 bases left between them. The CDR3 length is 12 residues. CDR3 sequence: CSARGGFGGYTF. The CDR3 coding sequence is TGCAGTGCTAGGGGGGGATTCGGTGGCTACACCTTC.

In DNA, the CDR3 is TGCGCCAGCAGCCGAGAGAGGGACACTGAAGCTTTCTTT. It codes for CASSRERDTEAFF. The V call is TRBV5-1, the J call TRBJ1-1; D uncertain. CDR1 SGHRS and CDR2 YFSETQ come from the germline V gene. The CDR3 has 13 residues. V was cut by 4 bases and J by 3 bases, with 10 bases left in between. Looking up the rest from reference TRBV5-1 and TRBJ1-1 gives the full variable domain: KAGVTQTPRYLIKTRGQQVTLSCSPISGHRSVSWYQQTPGQGLQFLFEYFSETQRNKGNFPGRFSGRQFSNSRSEMNVSTLELGDSALYLCASSRERDTEAFFGQGTRLTVV.

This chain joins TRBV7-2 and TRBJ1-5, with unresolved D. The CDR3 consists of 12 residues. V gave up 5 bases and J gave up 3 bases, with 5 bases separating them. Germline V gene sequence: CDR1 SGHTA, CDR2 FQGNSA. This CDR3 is CASSPFNQPQHF. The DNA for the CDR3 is TGTGCCAGCAGCCCTTTCAATCAGCCCCAGCATTTT.

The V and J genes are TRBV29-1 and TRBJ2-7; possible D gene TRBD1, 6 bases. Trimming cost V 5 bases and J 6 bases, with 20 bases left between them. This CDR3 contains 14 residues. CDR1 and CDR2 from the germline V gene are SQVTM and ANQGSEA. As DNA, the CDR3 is TGCAGCGTTACCCCTGGGGGCAGGGTGGGCGAGCAGTACTTC. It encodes CSVTPGGRVGEQYF.

In DNA form, the CDR3 reads TGCAGTGCTAGAGATCCCTTGCAGACAGGGAATAATTCACCCCTCCACTTT. Translating it yields CSARDPLQTGNNSPLHF. The chain combines TRBV20-1 with TRBJ1-6; TRBD1 matches 7 bases. V lost 0 bases, J lost 5 bases, and 10 bases stayed unmatched. CDR3 length equals 17 residues. CDR1 and CDR2 (germline): DFQATT, SNEGSKA (reference sequence).

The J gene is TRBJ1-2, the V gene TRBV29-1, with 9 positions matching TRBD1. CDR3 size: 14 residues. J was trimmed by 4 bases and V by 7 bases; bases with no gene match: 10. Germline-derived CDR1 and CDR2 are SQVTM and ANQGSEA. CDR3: CSATTQGAGYGYTF. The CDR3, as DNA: TGCAGCGCCACTACACAGGGGGCAGGCTATGGCTACACCTTC.

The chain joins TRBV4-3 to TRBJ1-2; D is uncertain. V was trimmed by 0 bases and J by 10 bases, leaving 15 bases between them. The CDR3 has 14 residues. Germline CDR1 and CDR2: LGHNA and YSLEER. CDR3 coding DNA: TGCGCCAGCAGCCAAGATACTAGTCGACCCGACTACACCTTC. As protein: CASSQDTSRPDYTF.

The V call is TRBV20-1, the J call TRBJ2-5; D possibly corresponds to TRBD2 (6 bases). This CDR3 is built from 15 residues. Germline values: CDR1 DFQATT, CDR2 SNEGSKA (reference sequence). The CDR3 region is CSLPTARESGETQYF. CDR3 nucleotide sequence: TGCAGCCTACCGACAGCGCGGGAATCCGGAGAGACCCAGTACTTC.

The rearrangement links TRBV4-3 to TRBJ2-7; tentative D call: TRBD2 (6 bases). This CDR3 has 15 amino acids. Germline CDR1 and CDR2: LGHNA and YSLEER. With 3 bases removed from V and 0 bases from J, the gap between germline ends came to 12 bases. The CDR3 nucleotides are TGCGCCAGCAGCCATTACCGGGGGACCTCCTACGAGCAGTACTTC. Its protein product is CASSHYRGTSYEQYF.

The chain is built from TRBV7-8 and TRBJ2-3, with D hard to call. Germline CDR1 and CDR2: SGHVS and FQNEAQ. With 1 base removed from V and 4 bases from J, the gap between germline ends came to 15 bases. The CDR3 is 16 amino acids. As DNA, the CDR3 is TGTGCCAGCAGCTTAGTCTTGAAGGATGATGCAGATACGCAGTATTTT. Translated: CASSLVLKDDADTQYF.

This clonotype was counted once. CDR3 nucleotide sequence: TGCAGTGCTAGAGATCCTAGCGGGGGGGTGGACGAGCAGTACTTC. Translation gives CSARDPSGGVDEQYF. This chain uses TRBV20-1 with TRBJ2-7; 12 bases map to TRBD2. The J segment lost 5 bases and the V segment lost 0 bases, leaving 5 bases of the junction unmatched. The CDR3 sequence is 15 residues long. The germline V gene has CDR1 DFQATT and CDR2 SNEGSKA (reference sequence).

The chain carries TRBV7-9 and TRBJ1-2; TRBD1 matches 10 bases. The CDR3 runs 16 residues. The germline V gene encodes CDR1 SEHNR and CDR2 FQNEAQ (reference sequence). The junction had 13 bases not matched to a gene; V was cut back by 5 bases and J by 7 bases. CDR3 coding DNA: TGTGCCAGCAGCATTCCGGGACAGGGGACGTGGCGTGGCTACACCTTC. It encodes CASSIPGQGTWRGYTF.

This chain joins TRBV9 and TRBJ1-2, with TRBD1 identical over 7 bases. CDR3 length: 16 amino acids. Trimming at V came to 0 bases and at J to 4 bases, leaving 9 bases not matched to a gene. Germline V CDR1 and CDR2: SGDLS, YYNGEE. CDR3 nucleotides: TGTGCCAGCAGCGTAGAGAGGGGGCGGGTTGGCTATGGCTACACCTTC. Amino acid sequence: CASSVERGRVGYGYTF.

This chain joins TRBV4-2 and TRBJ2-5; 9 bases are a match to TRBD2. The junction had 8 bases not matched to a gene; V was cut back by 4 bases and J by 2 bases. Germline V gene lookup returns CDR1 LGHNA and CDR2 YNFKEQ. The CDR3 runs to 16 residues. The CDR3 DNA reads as TGTGCCAGCAGCCCTAGGGCGGGGGGGGTTCAAGAGACCCAGTACTTC. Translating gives CASSPRAGGVQETQYF.

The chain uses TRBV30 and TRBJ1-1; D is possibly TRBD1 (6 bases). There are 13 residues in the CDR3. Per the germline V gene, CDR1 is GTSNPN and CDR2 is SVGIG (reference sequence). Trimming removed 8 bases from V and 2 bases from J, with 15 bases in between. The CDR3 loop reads CALTSTGNTEAFF. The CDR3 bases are TGTGCCCTAACGTCGACAGGAAACACTGAAGCTTTCTTT.

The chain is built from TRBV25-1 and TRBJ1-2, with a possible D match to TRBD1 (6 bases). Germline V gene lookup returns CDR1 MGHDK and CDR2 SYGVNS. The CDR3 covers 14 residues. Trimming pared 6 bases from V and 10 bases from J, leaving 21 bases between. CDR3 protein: CASRPTGSSSFYTF. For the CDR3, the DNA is TGTGCCAGCAGGCCAACAGGGAGCAGTTCGTTCTACACCTTC.

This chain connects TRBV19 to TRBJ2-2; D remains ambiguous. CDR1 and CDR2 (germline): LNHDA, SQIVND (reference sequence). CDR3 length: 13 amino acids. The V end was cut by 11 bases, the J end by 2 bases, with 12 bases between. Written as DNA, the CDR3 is TGTGCCGGCCGGACGGATAACACCGGGGAGCTGTTTTTT. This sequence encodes CAGRTDNTGELFF. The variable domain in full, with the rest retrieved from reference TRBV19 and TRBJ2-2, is DGGITQSPKYLFRKEGQNVTLSCEQNLNHDAMYWYRQDPGQGLRLIYYSQIVNDFQKGDIAEGYSVSREKKESFPLTVTSAQKNPTAFYLCAGRTDNTGELFFGEGSRLTVL.

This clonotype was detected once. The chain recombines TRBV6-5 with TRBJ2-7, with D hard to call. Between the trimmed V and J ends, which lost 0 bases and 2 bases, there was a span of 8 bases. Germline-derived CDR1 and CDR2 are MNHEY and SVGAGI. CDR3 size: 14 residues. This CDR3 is CASSYSSAPYEQYF. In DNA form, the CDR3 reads TGTGCCAGCAGTTACTCGAGTGCACCCTACGAGCAGTACTTC.

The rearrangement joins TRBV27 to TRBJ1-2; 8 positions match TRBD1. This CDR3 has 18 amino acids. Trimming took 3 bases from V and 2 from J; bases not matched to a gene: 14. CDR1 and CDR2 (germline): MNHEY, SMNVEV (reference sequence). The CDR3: CASSFQFGAGGSNYGYTF. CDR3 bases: TGTGCCAGCAGTTTTCAGTTCGGGGCAGGGGGCTCGAACTATGGCTACACCTTC.

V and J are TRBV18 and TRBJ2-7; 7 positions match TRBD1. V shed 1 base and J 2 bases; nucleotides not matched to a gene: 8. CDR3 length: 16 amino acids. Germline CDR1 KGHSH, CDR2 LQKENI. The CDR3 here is CASSPLASGTAYEQYF. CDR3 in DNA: TGTGCCAGCTCACCACTCGCTTCCGGGACAGCCTACGAGCAGTACTTC.